This T cell receptor (beta chain) was identified in a study of identical twins. Turning to this clonotype: No antigen is known for it.

Every one of the donors was a healthy Caucasian. This CDR3 is built from 13 residues. With V trimmed by 7 bases and J by 2 bases, 4 bases remained unmatched. Per germline, CDR1 SQVTM and CDR2 ANQGSEA. Study results and limitations: For cord blood, abundant beta clonotypes had fewer insertions, unlike memory repertoires, which showed none.

Template switching added a universal primer binding site, and final cDNA carried unique molecular identifiers. TCRdb reprocessed the 5' RACE reads via MiXCR and lists one record per CDR3 protein. The sample holds a few hundred thousand distinct CDR3 sequences, roughly 13% seen once. These data also featured in a second study, about yellow fever vaccine responses in identical twins.

The V and J genes are TRBV29-1 and TRBJ2-2; 7 bases map to TRBD2. The sequence came from a woman aged 18-30 years in good health. The specimen sequenced was memory (CD45RO+) T cells sorted from blood. The CDR3 DNA reads TGCAGCGGGCGGGGGTCTAACACCGGGGAGCTGTTTTTT. Protein product: CSGRGSNTGELFF.